The 16 T cell receptor beta chains below were found in one sample sequenced in a study of cytomegalovirus exposure and HLA in healthy donors. Researchers ran the PCR with 60 Vbeta and 13 Jbeta primers. Profiling relied on immunoSEQ multiplex PCR, and the TCRdb table lists in-frame clones only, not all of them. The profile shows roughly 180,000 clones, around 70% of them singletons. Material: PBMCs. Every receptor here comes from a male donor in good health and CMV-seronegative.

The genes are TRBV10-2 and TRBJ1-5; 9 bases align to TRBD1. The CDR3 has 16 residues. CDR1 and CDR2 from the germline V gene are WSHSY and SAAADI. J gave up 7 bases and V 3 bases, and 10 bases lay outside the gene matches. This chain's CDR3 is CASSDPDRGGWQPQHF. Written as DNA, the CDR3 is TGCGCCAGCAGTGACCCGGACAGGGGTGGGTGGCAGCCCCAGCATTTT.

The table lists this clone with a count of one. The genes are TRBV2 and TRBJ1-6; no clear D. The CDR3 has 17 residues. Germline V gene lookup returns CDR1 SNHLY and CDR2 FYNNEI. Trimming shortened V by 7 bases and J by 0 bases, and 16 bases separated the two germline ends. This CDR3 reads CASTGETTSSYNSPLHF. CDR3 bases: TGTGCCAGCACCGGGGAGACCACTAGCTCCTATAATTCACCCCTCCACTTT.

The chain joins TRBV11-2 to TRBJ2-3, with TRBD2 identical over 8 bases. The CDR3 runs to 16 residues. V shed 2 bases, J shed 5 bases, and the junction held 9 bases outside the gene matches. CDR1 and CDR2 (germline): SGHAT, FQNNGV. The CDR3 DNA reads as TGTGCCAGCAGCTTATCGTACGGGAGGGGTGGAGATACGCAGTATTTT. Translated, it gives CASSLSYGRGGDTQYF.

This rearrangement joins TRBV19 to TRBJ2-7; 11 bases are a match to TRBD2. CDR1 and CDR2 (germline): LNHDA, SQIVND (reference sequence). CDR3 length equals 16 residues. V trimming: 6 bases; J trimming: 3 bases; junction bases outside the gene matches: 10. The CDR3 DNA follows: TGTGCCAGTAGCTTCAGAGGGGGGACTAGCGGCTACGAGCAGTACTTC. Its translation is CASSFRGGTSGYEQYF. Looking up the rest from reference TRBV19 and TRBJ2-7 gives the full variable domain: DGGITQSPKYLFRKEGQNVTLSCEQNLNHDAMYWYRQDPGQGLRLIYYSQIVNDFQKGDIAEGYSVSREKKESFPLTVTSAQKNPTAFYLCASSFRGGTSGYEQYFGPGTRLTVT.

The V gene is TRBV7-8, the J gene TRBJ1-3, with D hard to call. Per the germline V gene, CDR1 is SGHVS and CDR2 is FQNEAQ. Trimming left V 1 base short and J 0 bases short, with 10 bases between. The CDR3 is 16 amino acids. This chain's CDR3 is CASSLVLRRSGNTIYF. CDR3 nucleotide sequence: TGTGCCAGCAGCTTAGTCCTCAGGCGCTCTGGAAACACCATATATTTT. The full variable domain, in which reference TRBV7-8 and TRBJ1-3 provide the parts outside the CDR3, is GAGVSQSPRYKVAKRGQDVALRCDPISGHVSLFWYQQALGQGPEFLTYFQNEAQLDKSGLPSDRFFAERPEGSVSTLKIQRTQQEDSAVYLCASSLVLRRSGNTIYFGEGSWLTVV.

The rearrangement uses TRBV6-5 and TRBJ1-4; D remains ambiguous. This CDR3 has 15 residues. V was trimmed by 0 bases and J by 1 base, leaving 6 bases between them. Germline V gene data show CDR1 as MNHEY and CDR2 as SVGAGI. The CDR3 protein is CASSYSGVTNEKLFF. The CDR3 DNA is TGTGCCAGCAGTTACTCGGGCGTAACTAATGAAAAACTGTTTTTT.

A word on this clone: Other DNA sequences in this specimen translate into the identical CDR3. The rearrangement uses TRBV30 and TRBJ2-2; D remains ambiguous. The CDR3 runs to 12 residues. Germline V gene sequence: CDR1 GTSNPN, CDR2 SVGIG (reference sequence). The ends were cut back, 3 bases at V and 1 base at J, with 3 bases in the middle. The CDR3 loop reads CAWSLNTGELFF. CDR3 nucleotides: TGTGCCTGGAGCCTGAACACCGGGGAGCTGTTTTTT.

There are a few counts of this clone. The CDR3 here is CASSWYRGGQPQHF. The CDR3 DNA is TGTGCCAGCAGTTGGTACAGGGGAGGTCAGCCCCAGCATTTT. The chain recombines TRBV28 with TRBJ1-5; 7 nucleotides agree with TRBD1. This CDR3 has 14 residues. Germline CDR1 MDHEN, CDR2 SYDVKM. With 4 bases clipped from V and 6 bases from J, the junction kept 6 bases outside the gene matches.

The chain has TRBV4-1 and TRBJ1-5; D is undetermined. The CDR3 length is 16 residues. Germline V gene data show CDR1 as MGHRA and CDR2 as YSYEKL. The V and J ends lost 0 bases and 3 bases respectively, with 12 bases between them. The CDR3 region has the DNA TGCGCCAGCAGCCAAGATTTGGGCTCCCTCAATCAGCCCCAGCATTTT. Amino acid sequence: CASSQDLGSLNQPQHF.

In this sample, this clone turned up once. The V call is TRBV7-8, the J call TRBJ2-5, with a tentative D call TRBD1 (6 bases). This CDR3 comprises 15 residues. The germline V and J ends were trimmed by 5 bases and 5 bases, with 18 bases remaining between them. Germline V lookup: CDR1 SGHVS, CDR2 FQNEAQ. The CDR3 DNA follows: TGTGCCAGCAGCCTGCGTTGGGGGCCGGGGGAGACCCAGTACTTC. It yields the protein CASSLRWGPGETQYF.

The chain links TRBV30 to TRBJ2-1, with D perhaps TRBD1 (5 bases). The length of the CDR3 is 11 residues. The V gene's germline CDR1 is GTSNPN and CDR2 SVGIG (reference sequence). Trimming cost V 7 bases and J 9 bases, with 13 bases left between them. The CDR3 loop reads CASEVGLEQFF. As DNA, the CDR3 is TGTGCCTCCGAGGTGGGGCTTGAGCAGTTCTTC.

The chain employs TRBV30 and TRBJ1-5; D gene uncertain. The CDR3 has 12 residues. The V end lost 1 base, the J end lost 9 bases, and 10 bases lay between the germline ends. Germline V lookup: CDR1 GTSNPN, CDR2 SVGIG (reference sequence). CDR3 amino acids: CAWSESAGPQHF. The DNA for the CDR3 is TGTGCCTGGAGTGAGTCGGCGGGGCCCCAGCATTTT. Full variable domain (remainder filled in from reference TRBV30 and TRBJ1-5): SQTIHQWPATLVQPVGSPLSLECTVEGTSNPNLYWYRQAAGRGLQLLFYSVGIGQISSEVPQNLSASRPQDRQFILSSKKLLLSDSGFYLCAWSESAGPQHFGDGTRLSIL.

V and J are TRBV10-3 and TRBJ2-3, with 10 nucleotides matching TRBD2. CDR1 and CDR2 from the germline V gene are ENHRY and SYGVKD. The CDR3 runs 16 residues. V trimming: 3 bases; J trimming: 5 bases; junction bases outside the gene matches: 8. The CDR3 here is CAISEGLAGEVDTQYF. The CDR3 nucleotides read TGTGCCATCAGTGAAGGGCTAGCGGGAGAGGTAGATACGCAGTATTTT.

The CDR3 region is CASSQGSGGSADTQYF. DNA for the CDR3: TGCGCCAGCAGCCAAGGTAGCGGGGGCAGCGCAGATACGCAGTATTTT. This sequence joins TRBV4-1 and TRBJ2-3; 9 positions match TRBD2. This CDR3 is 16 amino acids long. V shed 1 base and J 4 bases; nucleotides not matched to a gene: 6. CDR1 and CDR2 from the germline V gene are MGHRA and YSYEKL.

This chain uses TRBV5-6 with TRBJ2-1; D is ambiguous. V was pared by 1 base and J by 0 bases, with 11 bases between. The CDR3 runs to 16 residues. The V gene's germline CDR1 is SGHDT and CDR2 YYEEEE. The CDR3 reads CASSLFGGSSYNEQFF. CDR3 coding DNA: TGTGCCAGCAGCTTGTTTGGCGGTAGCTCCTACAATGAGCAGTTCTTC.

Notes on this clone: Different DNA sequences within this sample yield the same CDR3. The chain combines TRBV6-5 with TRBJ1-2, with TRBD1 identical over 7 bases. CDR1 and CDR2 from the germline V gene are MNHEY and SVGAGI. This CDR3 has 13 amino acids. Trimming took 6 bases from V and 2 from J; bases not matched to a gene: 3. The CDR3 spells CASRRDRNYGYTF. In nucleotides, the CDR3 is TGTGCCAGCAGGAGGGACAGAAACTATGGCTACACCTTC.